This TCR beta chain was recovered during a study of cytomegalovirus exposure and HLA in healthy donors. Background on the study: In a later analysis, the roughly 120 validation repertoires were reported to have used the same platform as the approximately 690 first-cohort repertoires.

Method: immunoSEQ multiplex PCR; TCRdb's copy keeps in-frame clones and lacks some. The data show about 330,000 clones, more than 80% seen once. A note on this clone: Its antigen is still unknown.

Losses at the gene ends were 4 bases for V and 0 bases for J; bases not matched to a gene: 5. From germline, CDR1 is SGHRS and CDR2 YFSETQ. The CDR3 loop spans 15 amino acids. Points from the study as a whole: The CMV antigen specificity of three CMV-associated chains was confirmed through in vitro analysis. Many donors shared some public TCRs, even though most TCR sequences were rare. The TCR clusters that emerged in the first cohort tended, a later analysis found, to co-occur in the roughly 120 validation repertoires.

This TCR was sampled from a woman aged 18 to 35 in good health and CMV-seronegative. This rearrangement joins TRBV5-1 to TRBJ2-3; TRBD1 agrees at 7 bases. Material for sequencing was PBMCs. CDR3 protein: CASSRDRTSTDTQYF. The CDR3 DNA reads as TGCGCCAGCAGCCGGGACAGAACTAGCACAGATACGCAGTATTTT.